The 4 T cell receptor beta chains reported below all come from one sample, sequenced in a study of blood T cell repertoires in COVID-19 (dated by TCRdb to the early 2020s). To prepare the library, the immunoSEQ multiplex PCR assay was applied. TCRdb provides this immuneACCESS table in a form limited to in-frame rearrangements. Some clones are lacking; in checked studies, under half of them reflect an unresolved V gene, and why the rest are absent is not known. In this sample the table shows around 330,000 clones, about 88% of which occur a single time. The ten most abundant clones make up around 2.5% of the sample. The sample was PBMCs or T cells enriched from blood (not recorded which). The receptor set was obtained from a man aged 55 to 69 who had recovered from COVID-19.

The chain is built from TRBV20-1 and TRBJ1-4; no firm D call. The germline gives CDR1 DFQATT, CDR2 SNEGSKA (reference sequence). CDR3 size: 14 residues. With 3 bases removed from V and 4 bases from J, the gap between germline ends came to 12 bases. The CDR3 nucleotides read TGCAGTGCTAGTCCCCGTCAGAATAATGAAAAACTGTTTTTT. Protein product: CSASPRQNNEKLFF.

V gene TRBV6-5 combines with J gene TRBJ1-6; D perhaps matches TRBD1 (6 bases). The germline V gene encodes CDR1 MNHEY and CDR2 SVGAGI. The CDR3 loop spans 15 amino acids. V was trimmed by 2 bases and J by 8 bases, leaving 13 bases between them. The CDR3 is CASSYVQGLDSPLHF. Here the CDR3 DNA reads TGTGCCAGCAGTTACGTCCAGGGGTTAGATTCACCCCTCCACTTT.

This sequence joins TRBV5-4 and TRBJ1-5; TRBD1 agrees at 8 bases. Per the germline V gene, CDR1 is SGHNT and CDR2 is YYREEE (reference sequence). This CDR3 region has 12 residues. After removal of 2 bases from V and 9 bases from J, the junction contained 1 base not matched to a gene. The CDR3 region is CASSFDRGPQHF. CDR3 coding DNA: TGTGCCAGCAGCTTCGACAGGGGGCCCCAGCATTTT.

The V gene is TRBV6-5, the J gene TRBJ1-1; the D gene is possibly TRBD1 (6 bases). Germline V gene sequence: CDR1 MNHEY, CDR2 SVGAGI. Trimming took off 2 bases at V and 3 bases at J, with 13 bases between the two ends. The CDR3 is 15 amino acids. The CDR3 loop is CASSYAGARDTEAFF. The CDR3 DNA reads as TGTGCCAGCAGTTACGCGGGGGCAAGGGACACTGAAGCTTTCTTT.